The clone carrying this TCR beta chain was seen only once. Its target is not known. The data belong to a study of Tregs in tolerant kidney transplant recipients. With 1 base removed from V and 10 bases from J, the gap between germline ends came to 16 bases. Per germline, CDR1 KGHSH and CDR2 LQKENI. The CDR3 has 15 amino acids. Findings of the study overall: Biological reproducibility was not directly addressed, but technical replication error appeared minimal. Tolerant patients' donor-specific Tregs expanded beyond overall Tregs, suggesting antigen-driven growth.

Thawed PBMCs were rested overnight at 37°C with around 200 IU/ml IL-2 before regulatory T cell sorting. Clones were sequenced by immunoSEQ multiplex PCR, and TCRdb holds only the in-frame ones, with some missing. The data contain 50,000 to 75,000 clones, 95% to 98% of them seen just once; the ten biggest clones take up 0.34%. The chain joins TRBV18 to TRBJ1-4; tentative D call: TRBD1 (5 bases). The sample in question was Tregs from blood, obtained before the transplant. This receptor was identified in a human donor who received a combined kidney and bone marrow transplant. CDR3 DNA: TGTGCCAGCTCACCACAGGGGTCGTTCGCCGGAAAACTGTTTTTT. Translation gives CASSPQGSFAGKLFF.